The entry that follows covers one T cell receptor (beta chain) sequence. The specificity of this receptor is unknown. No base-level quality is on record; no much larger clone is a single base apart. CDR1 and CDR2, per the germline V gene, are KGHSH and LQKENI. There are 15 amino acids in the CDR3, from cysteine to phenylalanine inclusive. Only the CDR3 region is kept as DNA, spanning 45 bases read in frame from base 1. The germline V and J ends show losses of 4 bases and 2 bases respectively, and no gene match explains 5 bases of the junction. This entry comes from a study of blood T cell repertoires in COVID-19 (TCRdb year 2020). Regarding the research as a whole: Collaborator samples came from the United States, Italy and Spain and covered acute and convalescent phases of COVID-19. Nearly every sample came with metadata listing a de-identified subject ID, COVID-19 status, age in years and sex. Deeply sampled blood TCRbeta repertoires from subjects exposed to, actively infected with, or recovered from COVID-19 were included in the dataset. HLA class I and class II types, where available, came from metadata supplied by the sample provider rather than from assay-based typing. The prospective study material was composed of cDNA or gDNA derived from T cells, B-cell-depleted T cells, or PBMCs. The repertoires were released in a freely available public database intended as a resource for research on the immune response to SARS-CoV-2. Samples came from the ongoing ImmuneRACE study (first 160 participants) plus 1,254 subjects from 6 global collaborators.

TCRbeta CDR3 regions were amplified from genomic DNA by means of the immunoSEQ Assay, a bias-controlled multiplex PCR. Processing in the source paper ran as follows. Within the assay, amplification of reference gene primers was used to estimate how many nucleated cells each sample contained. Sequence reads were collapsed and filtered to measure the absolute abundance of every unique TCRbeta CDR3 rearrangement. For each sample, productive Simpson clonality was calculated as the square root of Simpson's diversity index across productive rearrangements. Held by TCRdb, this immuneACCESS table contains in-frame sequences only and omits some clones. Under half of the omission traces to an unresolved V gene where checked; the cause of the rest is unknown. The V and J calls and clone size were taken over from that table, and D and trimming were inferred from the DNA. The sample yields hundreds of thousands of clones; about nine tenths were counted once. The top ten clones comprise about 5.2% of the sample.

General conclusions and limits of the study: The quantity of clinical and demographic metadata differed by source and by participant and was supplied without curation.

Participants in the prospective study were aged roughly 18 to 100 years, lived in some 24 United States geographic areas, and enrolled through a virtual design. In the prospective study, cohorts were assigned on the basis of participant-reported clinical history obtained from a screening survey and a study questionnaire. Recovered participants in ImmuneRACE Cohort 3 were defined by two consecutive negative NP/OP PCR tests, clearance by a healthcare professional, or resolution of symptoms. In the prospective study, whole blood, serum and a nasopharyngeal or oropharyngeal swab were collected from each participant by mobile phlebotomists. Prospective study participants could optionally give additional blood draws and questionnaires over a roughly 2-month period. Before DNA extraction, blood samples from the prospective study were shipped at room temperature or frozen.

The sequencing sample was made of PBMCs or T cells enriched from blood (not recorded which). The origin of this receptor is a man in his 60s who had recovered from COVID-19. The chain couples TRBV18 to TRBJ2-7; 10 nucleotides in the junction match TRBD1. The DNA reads TGTGCCAGCTCACTCGGACAGGGGGACCCCTACGAGCAGTACTTC. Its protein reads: CASSLGQGDPYEQYF. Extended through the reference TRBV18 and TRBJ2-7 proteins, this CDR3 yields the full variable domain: NAGVMQNPRHLVRRRGQEARLRCSPMKGHSHVYWYRQLPEEGLKFMVYLQKENIIDESGMPKERFSAEFPKEGPSILRIQQVVRGDSAAYFCASSLGQGDPYEQYFGPGTRLTVT.